One and the same sample provided the 6 T cell receptor beta chains below, sequenced in a study of human thymus T cells. Thymus was obtained from resections taken during corrective heart surgery. Assay used: immunoSEQ multiplex PCR; TCRdb lists only in-frame clones, some missing. The sample lists about 78,000 clones, 90% to 98% occurring once. Specimen: thymus tissue. All receptors come from a boy younger than two with a congenital heart defect but otherwise immunologically healthy.

This chain links TRBV27 with TRBJ2-7, with 7 bases fitting TRBD1. In germline, CDR1 is MNHEY, CDR2 SMNVEV (reference sequence). CDR3 size: 12 residues. The V segment lost 5 bases and the J segment 5 bases; nucleotides outside the gene matches: 3. In DNA form, the CDR3 reads TGTGCCAGCAGTAAACAGGGGCACGAGCAGTACTTC. Residues: CASSKQGHEQYF.

This sequence joins TRBV19 and TRBJ2-1, with 9 bases fitting TRBD2. Germline CDR1 LNHDA, CDR2 SQIVND (reference sequence). This CDR3 spans 23 amino acids. V lost 0 bases and J lost 1; bases outside the gene matches: 22. The CDR3 region is CASSIDGSGSQPHHPRSYNEQFF. The CDR3 DNA reads as TGTGCCAGTAGTATAGATGGTAGCGGGAGCCAGCCCCATCATCCCCGTTCCTACAATGAGCAGTTCTTC.

This clone appeared a single time. The chain uses TRBV10-3 and TRBJ1-2, with 10 bases matching TRBD1. Germline V gene sequence: CDR1 ENHRY, CDR2 SYGVKD. Unmatched junction bases numbered 2, after V lost 3 bases and J lost 4 bases. The CDR3 extends over 14 amino acids. The CDR3: CAISEDRGPYGYTF. Here the CDR3 DNA reads TGTGCCATCAGTGAAGACAGGGGGCCCTATGGCTACACCTTC.

The V call is TRBV15, the J call TRBJ1-1; D might be TRBD1 (5 bases). Germline V gene data show CDR1 as LNHNV and CDR2 as YYDKDF (reference sequence). The CDR3 spans 12 residues. The ends were cut back, 3 bases at V and 8 bases at J, with 10 bases in the middle. The CDR3 is CATSRESGEAFF. The DNA for the CDR3 is TGTGCCACCAGCAGGGAATCAGGGGAAGCTTTCTTT.

The chain links TRBV2 to TRBJ2-1, with D perhaps TRBD1 (5 bases). Trimming removed 7 bases from V and 7 bases from J, with 26 bases in between. CDR1 SNHLY and CDR2 FYNNEI come from the germline V gene. The length of the CDR3 is 17 residues. The CDR3 here is CASTKKGIPFYINEQFF. For the CDR3, the DNA is TGTGCCAGCACCAAGAAGGGGATTCCCTTCTACATAAATGAGCAGTTCTTC.

The J gene is TRBJ2-3, the V gene TRBV19; perhaps D is TRBD1 or TRBD2 (5 bases each). The CDR3 consists of 14 residues. From germline, CDR1 is LNHDA and CDR2 SQIVND (reference sequence). Deletions cut 5 bases from V and 5 bases from J, with 14 bases between. CDR3 DNA sequence: TGTGCCAGTAGTTCGGGACGAAGGAGAGATACGCAGTATTTT. This codes for CASSSGRRRDTQYF. Using reference TRBV19 and TRBJ2-3 for the parts outside the CDR3, the full variable domain is DGGITQSPKYLFRKEGQNVTLSCEQNLNHDAMYWYRQDPGQGLRLIYYSQIVNDFQKGDIAEGYSVSREKKESFPLTVTSAQKNPTAFYLCASSSGRRRDTQYFGPGTRLTVL.